What follows are 7 T cell receptor beta chains derived from one specimen sequenced in a study of Graves' ophthalmopathy and Graves' hyperthyroidism. Amplification of the TCR beta CDR3 regions used RNA transcripts (as template). First-round RT-PCR used HTBI primers; second-round multiplex PCR followed. MiXCR, applied by TCRdb to the multiplex PCR reads, yields one record per CDR3 protein. The sample has almost 750,000 distinct CDR3 sequences; roughly 40% are singletons. The sample taken for sequencing was peripheral blood. These receptors were obtained from an adult man with Graves' ophthalmopathy.

This clonotype was found a few times. The chain recombines TRBV4-1 with TRBJ1-2; D not certain. V lost 4 bases to trimming and J lost 5 bases, with 17 bases between them. Germline V gives CDR1 MGHRA, CDR2 YSYEKL. The CDR3 totals 15 residues. CDR3 loop: CASSPISGMFYGYTF. The CDR3 nucleotides read TGCGCCAGCAGCCCGATCTCGGGTATGTTTTATGGCTACACCTTC.

This clonotype was observed at least ten times. This CDR3 reads CASSLGSGRRETQYF. In DNA form, the CDR3 reads TGTGCCAGCAGCTTAGGTAGCGGGAGGCGAGAGACCCAGTACTTC. The chain joins TRBV7-6 to TRBJ2-5, with 10 bases identical to TRBD2. CDR1 SGHVS and CDR2 FNYEAQ come from the germline V gene. V shed 1 base, J shed 4 bases, and the junction held 3 bases outside the gene matches. The length of the CDR3 is 15 residues.

On this clonotype: Given a much more abundant clone one base away, this may be a read error. The V call is TRBV14, the J call TRBJ1-1, with D perhaps TRBD1 (5 bases). Germline CDR1 is SGHDN and CDR2 is FVKESK. CDR3 size: 13 residues. The ends were cut back, 0 bases at V and 4 bases at J, with 6 bases in the middle. The CDR3 DNA reads TGTGCCAGCAGCCAAGATCAGGGCACTGAAGCTTTCTTT. Translated, it gives CASSQDQGTEAFF.

As for this clonotype: This may be a read error: a much more frequent sequence differs by one nucleotide. The rearrangement links TRBV20-1 to TRBJ2-5; D unresolved. CDR3 length: 11 residues. Germline CDR1 DFQATT, CDR2 SNEGSKA (reference sequence). Between the trimmed V and J ends, which lost 0 bases and 7 bases, there was a span of 6 bases. The CDR3 spells CSARDHRTQYF. In DNA form, the CDR3 reads TGCAGTGCTAGAGACCACAGGACCCAGTACTTC.

This clonotype was observed a few times. With a much larger clone just one base away, this may be a read error. This chain links TRBV10-2 with TRBJ1-5, with a possible D match to TRBD1 (5 bases). CDR1 and CDR2 from the germline V gene are WSHSY and SAAADI. CDR3 size: 13 residues. The chain's CDR3 is CTSQDTRNQPQHF. In DNA, the CDR3 is TGCACCAGCCAGGACACTAGGAATCAGCCCCAGCATTTT.

The V and J genes are TRBV9 and TRBJ1-6; 9 bases line up with TRBD1. Looked up from germline, CDR1 is SGDLS and CDR2 is YYNGEE. Trimming removed 2 bases from V and 10 bases from J; junction bases left unmatched: 4. There are 14 residues in the CDR3. CDR3 region: CASSVEGQGSPLHF. CDR3 sequence (DNA): TGTGCCAGCAGCGTGGAGGGACAGGGATCACCCCTCCACTTT.

This clonotype occurred a few times. The chain is built from TRBV19 and TRBJ1-3; maybe TRBD1 (5 bases). Trimming removed 3 bases from V and 0 bases from J, with 15 bases in between. Germline V lookup: CDR1 LNHDA, CDR2 SQIVND (reference sequence). The CDR3 has 17 residues. The CDR3 nucleotides are TGTGCCAGTAGTATCACTAGGGGTCGTACCTCTGGAAACACCATATATTTT. Translation gives CASSITRGRTSGNTIYF.